This T cell receptor beta chain was captured in a study of CD8+CD57+ T cells in acquired aplastic anemia. General study points: Levels of CD8+ Simpson's diversity were not significantly distinct in patients versus controls.

Genomic DNA, serving as template, underwent TCR beta VDJ and CDR3 profiling. Via MiXCR, TCRdb re-called the reads, giving one row per CDR3 protein. The sample shows 86,000 or so distinct CDR3 sequences, under 50% of them seen only once. This clonotype was found many times. Its matching antigen is unknown. The CDR3 covers 14 residues. Germline V gene data show CDR1 as ENHRY and CDR2 as SYGVKD. Trimming at V came to 0 bases and at J to 15 bases, leaving 6 bases not matched to a gene. This TCR was sampled from a human donor in good health, serving as a control. The rearrangement joins TRBV10-3 to TRBJ2-1; 12 bases match TRBD1. Material for sequencing was sorted CD4+, CD8+, or CD8+CD57+ T cells (not recorded which) from PBMCs. The CDR3 region is CAISESGTGGRGFF. CDR3 in DNA: TGTGCCATCAGTGAGTCGGGGACAGGGGGCCGGGGGTTCTTC.